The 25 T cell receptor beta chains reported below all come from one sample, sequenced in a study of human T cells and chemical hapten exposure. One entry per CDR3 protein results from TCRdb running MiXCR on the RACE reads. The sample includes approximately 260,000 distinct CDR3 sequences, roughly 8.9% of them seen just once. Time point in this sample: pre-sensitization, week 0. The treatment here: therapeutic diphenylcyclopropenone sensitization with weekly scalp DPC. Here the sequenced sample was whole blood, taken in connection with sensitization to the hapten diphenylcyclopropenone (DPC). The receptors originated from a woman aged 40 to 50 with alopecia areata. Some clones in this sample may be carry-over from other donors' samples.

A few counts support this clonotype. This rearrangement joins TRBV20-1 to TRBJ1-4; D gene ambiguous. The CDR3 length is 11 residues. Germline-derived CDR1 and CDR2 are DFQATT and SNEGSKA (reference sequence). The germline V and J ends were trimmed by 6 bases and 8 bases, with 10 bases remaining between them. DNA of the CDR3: TGCAGTGCCACTCACCGGGAAAAACTGTTTTTT. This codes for CSATHREKLFF.

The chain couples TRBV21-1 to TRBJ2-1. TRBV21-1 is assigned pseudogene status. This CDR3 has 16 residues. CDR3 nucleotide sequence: TGTGCCAGCAGCAAAGTCGGGGAGAGCTCCTACAATGAGCAGTTCTTC. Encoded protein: CASSKVGESSYNEQFF.

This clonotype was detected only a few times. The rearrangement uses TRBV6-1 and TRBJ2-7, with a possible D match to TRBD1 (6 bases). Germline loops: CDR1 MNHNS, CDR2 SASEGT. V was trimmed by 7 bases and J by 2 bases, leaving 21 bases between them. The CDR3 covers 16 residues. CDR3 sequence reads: CASTFLVGAGAYEQYF. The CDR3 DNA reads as TGTGCCAGCACTTTCCTTGTGGGGGCCGGAGCCTACGAGCAGTACTTC.

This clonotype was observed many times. CDR3 amino acids: CASRSTGIYEQYF. The CDR3 bases are TGTGCCAGCAGATCAACAGGGATCTACGAGCAGTACTTC. This rearrangement joins TRBV28 to TRBJ2-7, with a possible D match to TRBD1 (6 bases). The CDR3 covers 13 residues. V was trimmed by 6 bases and J by 3 bases, leaving 12 bases between them. The V gene's germline CDR1 is MDHEN and CDR2 SYDVKM.

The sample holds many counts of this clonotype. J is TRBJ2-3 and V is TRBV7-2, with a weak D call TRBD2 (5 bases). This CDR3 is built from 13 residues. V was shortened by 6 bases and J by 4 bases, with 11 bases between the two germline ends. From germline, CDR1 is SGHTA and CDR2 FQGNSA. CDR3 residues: CASRRGSADTQYF. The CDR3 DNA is TGTGCCAGCAGGCGAGGGAGCGCAGATACGCAGTATTTT.

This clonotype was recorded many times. The CDR3 loop is CASGETRGGTQYF. The CDR3 region has the DNA TGCGCCAGCGGAGAAACTAGGGGAGGTACGCAGTATTTT. The chain joins TRBV5-1 to TRBJ2-3; possibly TRBD2 for D (6 bases). The germline V gene encodes CDR1 SGHRS and CDR2 YFSETQ. Trimming pared 7 bases from V and 8 bases from J, leaving 17 bases between. The CDR3 runs 13 residues.

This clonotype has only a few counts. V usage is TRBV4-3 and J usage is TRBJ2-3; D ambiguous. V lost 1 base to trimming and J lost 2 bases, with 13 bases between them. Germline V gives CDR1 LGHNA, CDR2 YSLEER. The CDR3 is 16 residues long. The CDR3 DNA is TGCGCCAGCAGCCAAGGGTACAAGGTGTCCACAGATACGCAGTATTTT. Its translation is CASSQGYKVSTDTQYF.

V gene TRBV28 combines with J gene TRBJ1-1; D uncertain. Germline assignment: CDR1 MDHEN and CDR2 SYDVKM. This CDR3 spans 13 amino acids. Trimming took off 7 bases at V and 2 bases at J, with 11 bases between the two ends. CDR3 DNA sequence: TGTGCCAGCACCGCAGGACCCAACACTGAAGCTTTCTTT. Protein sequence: CASTAGPNTEAFF.

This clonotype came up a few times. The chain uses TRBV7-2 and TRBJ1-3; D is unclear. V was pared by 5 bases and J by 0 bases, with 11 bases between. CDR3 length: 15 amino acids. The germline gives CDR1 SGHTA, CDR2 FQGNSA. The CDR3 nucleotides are TGTGCCAGCAGCATAGATCTCATCTCTGGAAACACCATATATTTT. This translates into CASSIDLISGNTIYF.

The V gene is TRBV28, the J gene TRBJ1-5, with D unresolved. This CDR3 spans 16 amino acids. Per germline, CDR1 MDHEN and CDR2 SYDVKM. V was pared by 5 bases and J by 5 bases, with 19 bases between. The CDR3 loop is CASSPSVDSPYQPQHF. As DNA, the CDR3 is TGTGCCAGCAGTCCCTCCGTGGACTCCCCTTATCAGCCCCAGCATTTT.

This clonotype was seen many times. The CDR3 loop is CASRLTGGADGYTF. The CDR3 region has the DNA TGCGCCAGCAGACTAACAGGGGGCGCGGATGGCTACACCTTC. The chain joins TRBV5-1 to TRBJ1-2; 9 bases match TRBD1. Looked up from germline, CDR1 is SGHRS and CDR2 is YFSETQ. V lost 5 bases and J lost 6; bases outside the gene matches: 8. This CDR3 has 14 residues.

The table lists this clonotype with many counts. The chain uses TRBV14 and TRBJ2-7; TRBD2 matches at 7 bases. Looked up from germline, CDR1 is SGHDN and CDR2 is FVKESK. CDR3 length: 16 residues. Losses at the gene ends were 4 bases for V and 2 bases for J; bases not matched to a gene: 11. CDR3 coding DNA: TGTGCCAGCAGCCGGTGGGGGGGGAACACCGCCTACGAGCAGTACTTC. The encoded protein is CASSRWGGNTAYEQYF.

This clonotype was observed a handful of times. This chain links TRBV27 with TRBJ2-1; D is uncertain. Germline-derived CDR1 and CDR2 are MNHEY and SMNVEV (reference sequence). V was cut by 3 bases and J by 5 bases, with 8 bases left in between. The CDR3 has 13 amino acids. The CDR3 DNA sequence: TGTGCCAGCAGTTTTAGTAATCACAATGAGCAGTTCTTC. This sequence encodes CASSFSNHNEQFF.

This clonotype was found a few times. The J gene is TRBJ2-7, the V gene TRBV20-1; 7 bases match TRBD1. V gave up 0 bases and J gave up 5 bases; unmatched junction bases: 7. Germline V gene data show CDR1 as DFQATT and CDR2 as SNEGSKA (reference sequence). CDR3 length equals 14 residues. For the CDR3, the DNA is TGCAGTGCTAGAGAACCCTACAGGGGCCACGAGCAGTACTTC. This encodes CSAREPYRGHEQYF.

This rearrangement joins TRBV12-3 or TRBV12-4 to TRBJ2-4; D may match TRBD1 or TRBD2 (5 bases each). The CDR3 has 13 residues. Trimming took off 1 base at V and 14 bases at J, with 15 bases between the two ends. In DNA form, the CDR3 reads TGTGCCAGCAGTTTAGACCCCCTCGGGGCCGAGTACTTC. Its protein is CASSLDPLGAEYF.

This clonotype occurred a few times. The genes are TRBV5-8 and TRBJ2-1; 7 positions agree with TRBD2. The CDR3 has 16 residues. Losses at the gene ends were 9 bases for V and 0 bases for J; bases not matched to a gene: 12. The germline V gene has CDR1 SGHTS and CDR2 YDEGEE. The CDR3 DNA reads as TGTGCCACCAAAAGGGAGGGAGGGAGCTCCTACAATGAGCAGTTCTTC. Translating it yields CATKREGGSSYNEQFF.

The CDR3 loop reads CASSREIGLQETQYF. CDR3 in DNA: TGTGCCAGCAGCAGAGAAATTGGACTGCAAGAGACCCAGTACTTC. This chain links TRBV9 with TRBJ2-5, with D maybe TRBD2 (5 bases). V was clipped by 4 bases and J by 2 bases, with 15 bases between them. Germline V gene data show CDR1 as SGDLS and CDR2 as YYNGEE. This CDR3 has 15 residues. The variable domain in full, completed from reference TRBV9 and TRBJ2-5, reads DSGVTQTPKHLITATGQRVTLRCSPRSGDLSVYWYQQSLDQGLQFLIQYYNGEERAKGNILERFSAQQFPDLHSELNLSSLELGDSALYFCASSREIGLQETQYFGPGTRLLVL.

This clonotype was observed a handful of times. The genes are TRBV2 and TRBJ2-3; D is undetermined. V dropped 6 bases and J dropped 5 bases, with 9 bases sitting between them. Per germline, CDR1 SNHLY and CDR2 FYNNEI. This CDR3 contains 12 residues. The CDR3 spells CASRDLEDTQYF. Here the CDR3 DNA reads TGTGCCAGCAGGGATTTAGAAGATACGCAGTATTTT.

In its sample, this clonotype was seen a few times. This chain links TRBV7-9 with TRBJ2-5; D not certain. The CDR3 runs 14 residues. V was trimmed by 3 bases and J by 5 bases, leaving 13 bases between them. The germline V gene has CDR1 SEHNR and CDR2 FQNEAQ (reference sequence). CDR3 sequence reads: CASSFLGKGETQYF. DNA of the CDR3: TGTGCCAGCAGCTTTCTAGGGAAAGGGGAGACCCAGTACTTC.

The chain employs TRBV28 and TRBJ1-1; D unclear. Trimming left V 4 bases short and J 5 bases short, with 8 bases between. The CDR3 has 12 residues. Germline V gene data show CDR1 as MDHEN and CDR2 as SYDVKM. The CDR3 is CASSSTRTEAFF. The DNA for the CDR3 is TGTGCCAGCAGTTCCACAAGGACTGAAGCTTTCTTT.

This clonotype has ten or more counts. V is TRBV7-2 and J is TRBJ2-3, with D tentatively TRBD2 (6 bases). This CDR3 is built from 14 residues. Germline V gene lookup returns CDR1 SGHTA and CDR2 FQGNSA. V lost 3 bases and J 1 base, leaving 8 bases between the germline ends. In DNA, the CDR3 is TGTGCCAGCAGCTTGGGACTGGGCACAGATACGCAGTATTTT. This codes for CASSLGLGTDTQYF.

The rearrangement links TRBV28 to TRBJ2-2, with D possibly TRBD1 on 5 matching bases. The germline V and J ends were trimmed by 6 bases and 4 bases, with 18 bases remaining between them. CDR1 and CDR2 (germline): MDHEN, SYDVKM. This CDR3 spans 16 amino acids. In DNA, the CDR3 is TGTGCCAGCAGCCCGGTTAGGGGTCCCCTCACCGGGGAGCTGTTTTTT. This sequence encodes CASSPVRGPLTGELFF.

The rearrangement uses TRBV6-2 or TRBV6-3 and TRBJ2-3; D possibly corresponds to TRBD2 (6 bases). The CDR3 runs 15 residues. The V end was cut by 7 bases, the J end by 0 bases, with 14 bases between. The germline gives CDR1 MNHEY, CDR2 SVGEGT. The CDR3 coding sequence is TGTGCCAGCACCTCAAGGACTAACAGCACAGATACGCAGTATTTT. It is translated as CASTSRTNSTDTQYF.

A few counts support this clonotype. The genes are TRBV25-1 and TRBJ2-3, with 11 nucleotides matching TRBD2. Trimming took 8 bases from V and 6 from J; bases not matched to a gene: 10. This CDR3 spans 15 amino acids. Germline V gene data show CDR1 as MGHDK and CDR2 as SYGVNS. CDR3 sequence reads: CASGASGRPKDTQYF. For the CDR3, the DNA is TGTGCCAGCGGAGCTAGCGGGAGGCCGAAGGATACGCAGTATTTT.

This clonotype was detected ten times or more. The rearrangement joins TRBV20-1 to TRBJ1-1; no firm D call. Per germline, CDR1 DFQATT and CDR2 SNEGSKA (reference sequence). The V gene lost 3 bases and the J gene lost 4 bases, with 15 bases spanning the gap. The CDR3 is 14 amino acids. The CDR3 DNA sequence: TGCAGTGCTAGGAGAGTTGGGGTCATCACTGAAGCTTTCTTT. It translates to CSARRVGVITEAFF.